These 22 T cell receptor beta chains were all obtained from the same sample, sequenced in a study of technical replicates of blood from several donors. Profiled with immunoSEQ multiplex PCR; TCRdb holds only in-frame clones, not every one. The profile shows tens of thousands of clones, around 87% of them singletons. The specimen sequenced was PBMCs. The receptor source for this set is a human donor in good health. Some clones in this sample may be carry-over from other donors' samples.

This chain links TRBV4-3 with TRBJ2-7; 7 bases fit TRBD1. From germline, CDR1 is LGHNA and CDR2 YSLEER. This CDR3 contains 15 residues. The trim removed 0 bases at V and 4 bases at J, leaving 6 bases unmatched. The CDR3 loop is CASSQDWAGGYEQYF. As DNA, the CDR3 is TGCGCCAGCAGCCAAGATTGGGCAGGGGGTTACGAGCAGTACTTC.

This clone was detected only a few times. This chain uses TRBV6-5 with TRBJ1-2; possibly TRBD1 for D (5 bases). The germline CDR1 and CDR2 sequences are MNHEY and SVGAGI. CDR3 length equals 13 residues. V dropped 6 bases and J dropped 7 bases, with 15 bases sitting between them. CDR3 residues: CASSRQGGVGYTF. The CDR3 DNA reads TGTGCCAGCAGCAGGCAGGGTGGGGTTGGCTACACCTTC.

The V call is TRBV7-6, the J call TRBJ2-7, with D possibly matching TRBD2 (5 bases). The CDR3 sequence is 14 residues long. Germline CDR1 reads SGHVS; CDR2 reads FNYEAQ. The V end lost 0 bases, the J end lost 0 bases, and 6 bases lay between the germline ends. The CDR3 DNA is TGTGCCAGCAGCTTAGCCGCGGGCTCCTACGAGCAGTACTTC. This gives the protein CASSLAAGSYEQYF.

This clone came up once. This chain joins TRBV4-1 and TRBJ2-5; TRBD2 aligns across 7 bases. Germline-derived CDR1 and CDR2 are MGHRA and YSYEKL. Trimming took 1 base from V and 4 from J; bases not matched to a gene: 3. The CDR3 runs to 14 residues. CDR3 nucleotide sequence: TGCGCCAGCAGCCAAGTAGCGGGTGGAGAGACCCAGTACTTC. Its protein product is CASSQVAGGETQYF.

The chain carries TRBV6-5 and TRBJ2-1, with a weak D call TRBD2 (5 bases). CDR3 length: 12 residues. Trimming left V 3 bases short and J 10 bases short, with 10 bases between. Per germline, CDR1 MNHEY and CDR2 SVGAGI. Here the CDR3 DNA reads TGTGCCAGCAGTTATGCAGGCGGGGAGCAGTTCTTC. It is translated as CASSYAGGEQFF.

This rearrangement joins TRBV6-5 to TRBJ2-7; D unresolved. Germline-derived CDR1 and CDR2 are MNHEY and SVGAGI. The CDR3 spans 12 residues. Trimming stripped 5 bases from V and 4 bases from J, with 9 bases between. CDR3 residues: CASSPGPYEQYF. The CDR3 bases are TGTGCCAGCAGTCCTGGCCCATACGAGCAGTACTTC.

V usage is TRBV27 and J usage is TRBJ2-7; the match to TRBD2 covers 7 bases. From germline, CDR1 is MNHEY and CDR2 SMNVEV (reference sequence). After removal of 4 bases from V and 0 bases from J, the junction contained 3 bases not matched to a gene. This CDR3 is built from 14 residues. CDR3 in amino acids: CASSSAGSSYEQYF. The CDR3 DNA sequence: TGTGCCAGCAGTTCAGCGGGGAGCTCCTACGAGCAGTACTTC.

This sequence joins TRBV4-1 and TRBJ1-2; the match to TRBD1 covers 8 bases. Germline values: CDR1 MGHRA, CDR2 YSYEKL. This CDR3 comprises 15 residues. After removal of 4 bases from V and 6 bases from J, the junction contained 10 bases not matched to a gene. The CDR3 here is CASSLTQGGVDGYTF. The CDR3 nucleotides read TGCGCCAGCAGCCTTACACAGGGGGGAGTAGATGGCTACACCTTC.

V usage is TRBV6-5 and J usage is TRBJ1-2; D is undetermined. The CDR3 extends over 13 amino acids. Germline values: CDR1 MNHEY, CDR2 SVGAGI. The germline V and J ends were trimmed by 2 bases and 4 bases, with 8 bases remaining between them. The DNA of the CDR3 is TGTGCCAGCAGTTACGGGCGGGGCTATGGCTACACCTTC. Amino acid sequence: CASSYGRGYGYTF.

The chain recombines TRBV4-3 with TRBJ2-7, with 10 bases aligning to TRBD2. Looked up from germline, CDR1 is LGHNA and CDR2 is YSLEER. J lost 4 bases, V lost 2 bases, and 11 bases had no gene match. The CDR3 runs 17 residues. In DNA form, the CDR3 reads TGCGCCAGCAGCCAATGGGGGAGCGGGAGGGCTACTTACGAGCAGTACTTC. Protein product: CASSQWGSGRATYEQYF.

V is TRBV13 and J is TRBJ2-7; 8 bases map to TRBD1. Germline assignment: CDR1 PRHDT and CDR2 FYEKMQ (reference sequence). The CDR3 loop spans 17 amino acids. V shed 1 base and J 0 bases; nucleotides not matched to a gene: 8. The CDR3 region is CASSLERRTGNSYEQYF. CDR3 nucleotides: TGTGCCAGCAGCTTAGAACGTAGGACAGGGAACTCCTACGAGCAGTACTTC. Full variable domain (outside the CDR3, taken from reference TRBV13 and TRBJ2-7): AAGVIQSPRHLIKEKRETATLKCYPIPRHDTVYWYQQGPGQDPQFLISFYEKMQSDKGSIPDRFSAQQFSDYHSELNMSSLELGDSALYFCASSLERRTGNSYEQYFGPGTRLTVT.

This clone was detected once. The chain has TRBV29-1 and TRBJ1-5, with D possibly TRBD1 on 6 matching bases. Trimming left V 6 bases short and J 6 bases short, with 18 bases between. The CDR3 sequence is 14 residues long. Germline V gene sequence: CDR1 SQVTM, CDR2 ANQGSEA. For the CDR3, the DNA is TGCAGCGTCGGAGTACAGGGAGGGGGTCAGCCCCAGCATTTT. As protein: CSVGVQGGGQPQHF.

This sequence joins TRBV11-2 and TRBJ2-6; no clear D. The CDR3 runs 14 residues. The germline CDR1 and CDR2 sequences are SGHAT and FQNNGV. Trimming took 5 bases from V and 0 from J, leaving 5 bases between them. The CDR3 region is CASSTYSGANVLTF. CDR3 nucleotides: TGTGCCAGCAGCACATACTCTGGGGCCAACGTCCTGACTTTC.

The chain joins TRBV7-2 to TRBJ2-2, with D possibly matching TRBD2 (5 bases). Trimming shortened V by 5 bases and J by 3 bases, and 13 bases separated the two germline ends. From germline, CDR1 is SGHTA and CDR2 FQGNSA. The CDR3 sequence is 15 residues long. This CDR3 reads CASSRIEGDTGELFF. DNA of the CDR3: TGTGCCAGCAGCCGTATTGAGGGAGACACCGGGGAGCTGTTTTTT.

The rearrangement links TRBV7-2 to TRBJ1-4; possible D gene TRBD1, 5 bases. The V end was cut by 5 bases, the J end by 6 bases, with 13 bases between. This CDR3 region has 14 residues. CDR1 is SGHTA and CDR2 is FQGNSA in the germline V gene. This chain's CDR3 is CASSPQGGDEKLFF. In DNA form, the CDR3 reads TGTGCCAGCAGCCCCCAGGGTGGGGATGAAAAACTGTTTTTT.

CDR3 sequence: CASSLTGGPTDTQYF. Written as DNA, the CDR3 is TGTGCCAGCAGCTTAACAGGGGGCCCGACAGATACGCAGTATTTT. The J gene is TRBJ2-3, the V gene TRBV7-3, with TRBD1 identical over 7 bases. CDR1 SGHTA and CDR2 FQGTGA come from the germline V gene. The CDR3 totals 15 residues. The V segment lost 0 bases and the J segment 3 bases; nucleotides outside the gene matches: 3.

The chain carries TRBV7-9 and TRBJ1-2; D not certain. Germline V CDR1 and CDR2: SEHNR, FQNEAQ (reference sequence). The CDR3 contains 11 residues. With 4 bases removed from V and 6 bases from J, the gap between germline ends came to 6 bases. CDR3 nucleotides: TGTGCCAGCAGCTCTGGCCATGGCTACACCTTC. This sequence encodes CASSSGHGYTF.

J is TRBJ1-6 and V is TRBV10-2, with 7 bases that match TRBD1. Germline V gene data show CDR1 as WSHSY and CDR2 as SAAADI. V lost 0 bases, J lost 9 bases, and 17 bases stayed unmatched. The CDR3 is 19 amino acids. The CDR3 region has the DNA TGCGCCAGCAGTGAGTCGAGCGCCCAGGGGGGATTTAGTCGTTCACCCCTCCACTTT. Its translation is CASSESSAQGGFSRSPLHF.

The CDR3 here is CASSGGQGIDGYTF. The CDR3 DNA is TGTGCCAGCTCGGGGGGACAGGGGATCGATGGCTACACCTTC. This chain links TRBV18 with TRBJ1-2; 10 bases agree with TRBD1. This CDR3 is built from 14 residues. V lost 6 bases to trimming and J lost 6 bases; unmatched junction nucleotides: 7. Germline V gene sequence: CDR1 KGHSH, CDR2 LQKENI.

CDR3 residues: CSADRAENYGYTF. In nucleotides, the CDR3 is TGCAGCGCTGACAGGGCGGAAAACTATGGCTACACCTTC. V usage is TRBV29-1 and J usage is TRBJ1-2; 7 bases are a match to TRBD1. CDR3 length equals 13 residues. V lost 7 bases and J lost 2; bases outside the gene matches: 7. Germline V gene data show CDR1 as SQVTM and CDR2 as ANQGSEA.

This rearrangement joins TRBV19 to TRBJ2-1, with TRBD2 identical over 9 bases. The CDR3 is made up of 15 amino acids. With 4 bases clipped from V and 5 bases from J, the junction kept 6 bases outside the gene matches. In germline, CDR1 is LNHDA, CDR2 SQIVND (reference sequence). The CDR3 reads CASSNQREAHNEQFF. DNA of the CDR3: TGTGCCAGTAGTAACCAGCGGGAGGCCCACAATGAGCAGTTCTTC. Full variable domain (missing parts from reference TRBV19 and TRBJ2-1): DGGITQSPKYLFRKEGQNVTLSCEQNLNHDAMYWYRQDPGQGLRLIYYSQIVNDFQKGDIAEGYSVSREKKESFPLTVTSAQKNPTAFYLCASSNQREAHNEQFFGPGTRLTVL.

The rearrangement joins TRBV6-6 to TRBJ2-7; D is unclear. The length of the CDR3 is 13 residues. From germline, CDR1 is MNHNY and CDR2 SVGAGI (reference sequence). V lost 8 bases and J lost 0, with 11 bases in between. CDR3 sequence (DNA): TGTGCCAGCCTGAGTAGTGACTCCTACGAGCAGTACTTC. Translated: CASLSSDSYEQYF.